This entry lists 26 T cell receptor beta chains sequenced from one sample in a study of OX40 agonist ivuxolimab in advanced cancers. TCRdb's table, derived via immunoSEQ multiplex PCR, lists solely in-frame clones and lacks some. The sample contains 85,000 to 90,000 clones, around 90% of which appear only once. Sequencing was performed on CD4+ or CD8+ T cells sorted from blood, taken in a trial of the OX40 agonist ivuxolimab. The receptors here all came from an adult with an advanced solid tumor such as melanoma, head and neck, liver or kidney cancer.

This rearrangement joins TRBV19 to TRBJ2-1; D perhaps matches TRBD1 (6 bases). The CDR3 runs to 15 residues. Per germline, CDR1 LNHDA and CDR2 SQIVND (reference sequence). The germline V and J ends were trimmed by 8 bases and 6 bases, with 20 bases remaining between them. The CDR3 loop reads CASLDLNRVTNEQFF. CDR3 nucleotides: TGTGCCAGTCTCGACCTAAACAGGGTCACCAATGAGCAGTTCTTC.

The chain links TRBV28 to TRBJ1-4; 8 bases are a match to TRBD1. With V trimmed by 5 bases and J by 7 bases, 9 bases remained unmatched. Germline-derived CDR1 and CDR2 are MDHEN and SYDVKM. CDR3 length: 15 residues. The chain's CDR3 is CASSLGRTGREKLFF. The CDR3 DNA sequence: TGTGCCAGCAGTCTGGGTCGGACAGGGCGTGAAAAACTGTTTTTT.

The CDR3 spells CASSEGVGTEAFF. The CDR3 region has the DNA TGCGCCAGCAGCGAAGGGGTTGGCACTGAAGCTTTCTTT. This sequence joins TRBV5-1 and TRBJ1-1; weak D call: TRBD1 (5 bases). Germline assignment: CDR1 SGHRS and CDR2 YFSETQ. The CDR3 consists of 13 residues. Trimming pared 4 bases from V and 4 bases from J, leaving 11 bases between. The full variable domain, completed using reference TRBV5-1 and TRBJ1-1, is KAGVTQTPRYLIKTRGQQVTLSCSPISGHRSVSWYQQTPGQGLQFLFEYFSETQRNKGNFPGRFSGRQFSNSRSEMNVSTLELGDSALYLCASSEGVGTEAFFGQGTRLTVV.

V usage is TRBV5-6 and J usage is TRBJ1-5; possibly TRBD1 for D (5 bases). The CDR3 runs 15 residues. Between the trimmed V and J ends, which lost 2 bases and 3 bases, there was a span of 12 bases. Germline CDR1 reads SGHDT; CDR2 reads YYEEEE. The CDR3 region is CASSFRGAINQPQHF. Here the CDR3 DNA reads TGTGCCAGCAGCTTCCGAGGGGCGATCAATCAGCCCCAGCATTTT.

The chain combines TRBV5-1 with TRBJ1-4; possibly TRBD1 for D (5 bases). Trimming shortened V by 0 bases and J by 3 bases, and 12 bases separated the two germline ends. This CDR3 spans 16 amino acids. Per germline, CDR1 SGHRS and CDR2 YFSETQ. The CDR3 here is CASSLDKGRANEKLFF. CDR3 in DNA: TGCGCCAGCAGCTTGGATAAGGGGCGGGCTAATGAAAAACTGTTTTTT.

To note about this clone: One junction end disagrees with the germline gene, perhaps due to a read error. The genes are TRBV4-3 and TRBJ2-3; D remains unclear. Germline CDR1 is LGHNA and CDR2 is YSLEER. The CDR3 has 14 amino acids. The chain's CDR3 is CASSKEVRTDTQYF. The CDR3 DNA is TGCGCCAGCAGCAAAGAGGTCCGGACAGATACGCAGTATTTT.

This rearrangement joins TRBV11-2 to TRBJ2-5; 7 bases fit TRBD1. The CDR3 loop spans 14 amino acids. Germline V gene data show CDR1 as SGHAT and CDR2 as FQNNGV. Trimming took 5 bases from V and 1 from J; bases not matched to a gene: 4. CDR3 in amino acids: CASSPGQPQETQYF. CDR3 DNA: TGTGCCAGCAGCCCGGGACAGCCCCAAGAGACCCAGTACTTC.

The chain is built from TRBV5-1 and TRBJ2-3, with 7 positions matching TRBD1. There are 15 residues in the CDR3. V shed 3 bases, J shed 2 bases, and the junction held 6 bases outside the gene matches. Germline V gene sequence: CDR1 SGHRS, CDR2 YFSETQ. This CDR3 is CASSYRQGVTDTQYF. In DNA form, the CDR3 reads TGCGCCAGCAGCTACCGACAGGGCGTCACAGATACGCAGTATTTT.

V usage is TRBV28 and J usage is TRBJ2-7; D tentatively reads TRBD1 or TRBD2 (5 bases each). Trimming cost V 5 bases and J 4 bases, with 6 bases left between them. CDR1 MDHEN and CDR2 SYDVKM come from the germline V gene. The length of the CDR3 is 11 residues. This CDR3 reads CASSEGYEQYF. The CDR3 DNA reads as TGTGCCAGCAGTGAGGGGTACGAGCAGTACTTC.

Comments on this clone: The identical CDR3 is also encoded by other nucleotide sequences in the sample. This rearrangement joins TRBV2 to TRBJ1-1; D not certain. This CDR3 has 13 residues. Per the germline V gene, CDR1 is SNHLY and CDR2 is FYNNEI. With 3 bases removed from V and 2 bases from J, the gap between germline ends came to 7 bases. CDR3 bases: TGTGCCAGCAGTGAGGGCCCAAACACTGAAGCTTTCTTT. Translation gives CASSEGPNTEAFF.

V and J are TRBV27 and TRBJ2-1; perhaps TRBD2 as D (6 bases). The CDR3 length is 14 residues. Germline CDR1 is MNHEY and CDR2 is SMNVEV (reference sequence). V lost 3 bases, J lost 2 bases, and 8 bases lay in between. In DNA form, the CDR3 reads TGTGCCAGCAGTTTCTCGGGGGCCTACAATGAGCAGTTCTTC. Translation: CASSFSGAYNEQFF.

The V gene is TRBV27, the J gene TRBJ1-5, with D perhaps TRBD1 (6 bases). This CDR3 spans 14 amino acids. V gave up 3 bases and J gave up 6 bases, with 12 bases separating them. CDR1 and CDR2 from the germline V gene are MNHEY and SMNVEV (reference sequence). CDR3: CASSFAGVSQPQHF. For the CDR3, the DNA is TGTGCCAGCAGTTTTGCAGGGGTGAGTCAGCCCCAGCATTTT.

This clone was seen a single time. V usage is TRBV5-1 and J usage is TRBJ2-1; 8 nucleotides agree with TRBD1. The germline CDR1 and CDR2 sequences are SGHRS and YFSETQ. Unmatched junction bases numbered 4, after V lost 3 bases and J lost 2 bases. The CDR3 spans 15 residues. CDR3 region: CASSSTGGAYNEQFF. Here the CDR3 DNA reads TGCGCCAGCAGCTCTACAGGGGGAGCCTACAATGAGCAGTTCTTC.

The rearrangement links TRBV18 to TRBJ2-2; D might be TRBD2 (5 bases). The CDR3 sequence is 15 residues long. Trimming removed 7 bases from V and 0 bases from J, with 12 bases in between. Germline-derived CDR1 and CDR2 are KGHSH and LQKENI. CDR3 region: CASFPRATNTGELFF. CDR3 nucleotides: TGTGCCAGCTTTCCGCGGGCTACGAACACCGGGGAGCTGTTTTTT.

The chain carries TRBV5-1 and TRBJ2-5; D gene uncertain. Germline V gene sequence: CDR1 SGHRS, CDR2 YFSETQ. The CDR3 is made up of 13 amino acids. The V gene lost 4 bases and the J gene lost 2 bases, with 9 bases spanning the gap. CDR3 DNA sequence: TGCGCCAGCAGCCCTGACCTTCAAGAGACCCAGTACTTC. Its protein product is CASSPDLQETQYF.

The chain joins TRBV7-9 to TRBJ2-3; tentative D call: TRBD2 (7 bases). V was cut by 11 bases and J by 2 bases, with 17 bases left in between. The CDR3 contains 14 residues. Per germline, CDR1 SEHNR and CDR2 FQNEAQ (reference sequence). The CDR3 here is CAAVGGGHTDTQYF. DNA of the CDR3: TGTGCCGCTGTGGGGGGGGGACACACAGATACGCAGTATTTT.

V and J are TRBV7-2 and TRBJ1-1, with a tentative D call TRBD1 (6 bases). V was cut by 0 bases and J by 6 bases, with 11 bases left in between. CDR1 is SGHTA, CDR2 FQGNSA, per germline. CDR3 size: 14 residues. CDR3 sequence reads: CASSLAQGSAEAFF. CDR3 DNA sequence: TGTGCCAGCAGCTTAGCGCAGGGGTCGGCTGAAGCTTTCTTT.

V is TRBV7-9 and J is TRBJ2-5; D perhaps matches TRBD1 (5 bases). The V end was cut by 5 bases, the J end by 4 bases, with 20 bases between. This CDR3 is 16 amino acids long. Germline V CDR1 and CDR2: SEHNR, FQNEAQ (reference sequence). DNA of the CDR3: TGTGCCAGCAGCCTCAGCCGACAGATCCAGGGAGAGACCCAGTACTTC. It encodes CASSLSRQIQGETQYF.

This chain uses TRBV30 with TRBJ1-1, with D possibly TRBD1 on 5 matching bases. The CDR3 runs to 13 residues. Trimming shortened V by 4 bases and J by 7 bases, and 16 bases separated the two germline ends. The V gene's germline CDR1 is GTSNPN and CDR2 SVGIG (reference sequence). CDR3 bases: TGTGCCTGGACAAAAGGGAGCGGGGGTGAAGCTTTCTTT. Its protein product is CAWTKGSGGEAFF.

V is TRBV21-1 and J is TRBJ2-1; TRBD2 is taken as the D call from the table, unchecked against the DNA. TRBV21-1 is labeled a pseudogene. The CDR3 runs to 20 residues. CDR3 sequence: CASSKEWTSGRGQVYNEQFF. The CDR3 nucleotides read TGTGCCAGCAGCAAAGAATGGACTAGCGGGAGGGGTCAGGTCTACAATGAGCAGTTCTTC.

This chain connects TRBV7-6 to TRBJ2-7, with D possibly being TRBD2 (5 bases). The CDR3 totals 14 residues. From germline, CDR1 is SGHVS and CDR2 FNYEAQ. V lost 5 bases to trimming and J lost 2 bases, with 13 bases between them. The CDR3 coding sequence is TGTGCCAGCAGCCCAAGGACTCAAACCTACGAGCAGTACTTC. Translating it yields CASSPRTQTYEQYF.

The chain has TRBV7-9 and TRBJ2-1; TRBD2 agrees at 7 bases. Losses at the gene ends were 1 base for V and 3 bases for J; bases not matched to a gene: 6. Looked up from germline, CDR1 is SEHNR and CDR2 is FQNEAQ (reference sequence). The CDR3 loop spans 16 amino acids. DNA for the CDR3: TGTGCCAGCAGCTTAGGAAGCGGGATAGGCTACAATGAGCAGTTCTTC. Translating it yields CASSLGSGIGYNEQFF.

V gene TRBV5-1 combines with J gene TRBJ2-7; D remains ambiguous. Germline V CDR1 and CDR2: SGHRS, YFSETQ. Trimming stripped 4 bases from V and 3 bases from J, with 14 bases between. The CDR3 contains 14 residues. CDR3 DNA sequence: TGCGCCAGCAGCCCCTTTTTGGAAGGCTACGAGCAGTACTTC. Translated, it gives CASSPFLEGYEQYF.

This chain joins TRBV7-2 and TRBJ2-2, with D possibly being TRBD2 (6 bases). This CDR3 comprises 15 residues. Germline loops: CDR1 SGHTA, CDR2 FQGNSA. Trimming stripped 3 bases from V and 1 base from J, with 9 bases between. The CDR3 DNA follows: TGTGCCAGCAGCTTCTTTAGCGGGAACACCGGGGAGCTGTTTTTT. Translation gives CASSFFSGNTGELFF. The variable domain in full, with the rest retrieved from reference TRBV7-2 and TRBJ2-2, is GAGVSQSPSNKVTEKGKDVELRCDPISGHTALYWYRQSLGQGLEFLIYFQGNSAPDKSGLPSDRFSAERTGGSVSTLTIQRTQQEDSAVYLCASSFFSGNTGELFFGEGSRLTVL.

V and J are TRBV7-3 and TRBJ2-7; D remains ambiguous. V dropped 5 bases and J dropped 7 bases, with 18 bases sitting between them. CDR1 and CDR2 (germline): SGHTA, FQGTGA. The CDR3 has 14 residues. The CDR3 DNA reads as TGTGCCAGCAGCCCCCCGGGCCGTCTTGGAGAGCAGTACTTC. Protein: CASSPPGRLGEQYF. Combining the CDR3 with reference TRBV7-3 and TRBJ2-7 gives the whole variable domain GAGVSQTPSNKVTEKGKYVELRCDPISGHTALYWYRQSLGQGPEFLIYFQGTGAADDSGLPNDRFFAVRPEGSVSTLKIQRTERGDSAVYLCASSPPGRLGEQYFGPGTRLTVT.

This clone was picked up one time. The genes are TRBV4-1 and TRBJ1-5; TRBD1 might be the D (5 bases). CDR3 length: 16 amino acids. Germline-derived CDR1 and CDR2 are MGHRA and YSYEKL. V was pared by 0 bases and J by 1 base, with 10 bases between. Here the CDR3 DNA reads TGCGCCAGCAGCCAAGAGGGGGGTGGAAGCAATCAGCCCCAGCATTTT. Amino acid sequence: CASSQEGGGSNQPQHF.